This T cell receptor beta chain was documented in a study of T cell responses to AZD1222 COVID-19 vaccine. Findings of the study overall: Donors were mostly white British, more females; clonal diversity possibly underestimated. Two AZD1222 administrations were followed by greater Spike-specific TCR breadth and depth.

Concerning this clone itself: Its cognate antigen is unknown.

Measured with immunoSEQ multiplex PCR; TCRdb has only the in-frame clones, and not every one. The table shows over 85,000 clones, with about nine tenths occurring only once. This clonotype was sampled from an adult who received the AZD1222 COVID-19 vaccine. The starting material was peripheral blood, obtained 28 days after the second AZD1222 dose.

CDR3 residues: CASSYIGTLGIADTQYF. CDR3 nucleotide sequence: TGCGCCAGCAGCTACATTGGAACCCTCGGAATAGCAGATACGCAGTATTTT. This rearrangement joins TRBV5-1 to TRBJ2-3; D uncertain. The CDR3 covers 17 residues. V shed 3 bases and J shed 4 bases, with 21 bases lying between them. Germline V gives CDR1 SGHRS, CDR2 YFSETQ. Supplemented by reference TRBV5-1 and TRBJ2-3, the full variable domain reads KAGVTQTPRYLIKTRGQQVTLSCSPISGHRSVSWYQQTPGQGLQFLFEYFSETQRNKGNFPGRFSGRQFSNSRSEMNVSTLELGDSALYLCASSYIGTLGIADTQYFGPGTRLTVL.